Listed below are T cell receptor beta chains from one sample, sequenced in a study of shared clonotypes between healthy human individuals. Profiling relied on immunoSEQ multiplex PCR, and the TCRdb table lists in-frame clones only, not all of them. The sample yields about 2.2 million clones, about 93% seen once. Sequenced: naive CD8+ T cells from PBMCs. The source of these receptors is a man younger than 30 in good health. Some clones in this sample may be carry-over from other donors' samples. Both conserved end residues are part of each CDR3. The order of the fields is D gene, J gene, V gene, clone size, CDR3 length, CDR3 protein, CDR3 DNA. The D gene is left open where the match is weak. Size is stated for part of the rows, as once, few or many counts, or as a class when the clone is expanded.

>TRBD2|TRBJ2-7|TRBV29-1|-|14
CSVGTKRDLSEQYF
TGCAGCGTTGGTACTAAGCGGGACCTTTCCGAGCAGTACTTC
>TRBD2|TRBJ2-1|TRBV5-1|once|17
CASSLGRTSGIYNEQFF
TGCGCCAGCAGCTTGGGCCGTACTAGCGGGATTTACAATGAGCAGTTCTTC
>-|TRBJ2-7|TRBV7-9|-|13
CASSLGGLYEQYF
TGTGCCAGCAGCTTAGGTGGACTTTACGAGCAGTACTTC
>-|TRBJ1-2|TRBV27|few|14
CASKFGGGLYGYTF
TGTGCCAGCAAGTTCGGGGGGGGGCTTTATGGCTACACCTTC
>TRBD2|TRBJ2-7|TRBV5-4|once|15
CASSDKGLATYEQYF
TGTGCCAGCAGCGACAAGGGACTAGCCACCTACGAGCAGTACTTC
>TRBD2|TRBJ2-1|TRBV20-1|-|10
CSGPRSGRIF
TGCAGTGGACCGCGGAGCGGGAGAATCTTC
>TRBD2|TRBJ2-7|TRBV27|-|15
CASSPWAGGPHEQYF
TGTGCCAGCAGCCCCTGGGCGGGAGGGCCTCACGAGCAGTACTTC
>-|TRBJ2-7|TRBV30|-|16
CAWDGTPGGKGPEQYF
TGTGCCTGGGACGGAACGCCCGGGGGTAAGGGGCCCGAGCAGTACTTC
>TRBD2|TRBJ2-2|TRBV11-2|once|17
CASSQVAPREGAGELFF
TGTGCCAGCAGCCAGGTGGCCCCGCGGGAGGGAGCCGGGGAGCTGTTTTTT
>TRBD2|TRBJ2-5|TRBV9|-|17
CASSGPGLAGGGETQYF
TGTGCCAGCAGCGGCCCCGGACTAGCGGGAGGGGGGGAGACCCAGTACTTC
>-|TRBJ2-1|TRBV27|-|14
CASSITGTWDEQFF
TGTGCCAGCAGTATAACCGGGACCTGGGATGAGCAGTTCTTC
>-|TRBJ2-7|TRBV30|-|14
CAWRRTARSYEQYF
TGTGCCTGGAGAAGGACAGCACGCTCCTACGAGCAGTACTTC
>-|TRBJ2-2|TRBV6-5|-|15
CASSYSGISTGELFF
TGTGCCAGCAGTTACTCGGGGATTTCGACCGGGGAGCTGTTTTTT
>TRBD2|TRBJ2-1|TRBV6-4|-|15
CASSPLAGGYDEQFF
TGTGCCAGCAGTCCGCTAGCGGGAGGGTACGATGAGCAGTTCTTC
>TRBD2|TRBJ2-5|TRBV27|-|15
CASSISGRRGETQYF
TGTGCCAGCAGTATTAGCGGGAGGCGAGGAGAGACCCAGTACTTC
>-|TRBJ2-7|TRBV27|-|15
CASSLSGGAYYEQYF
TGTGCCAGCAGTTTATCGGGCGGGGCCTACTACGAGCAGTACTTC
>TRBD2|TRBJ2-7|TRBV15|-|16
CATSSPGLAGAYEQYF
TGTGCCACCAGCAGTCCGGGACTAGCGGGAGCCTACGAGCAGTACTTC
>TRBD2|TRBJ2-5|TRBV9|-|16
CASSAGTSGIQETQYF
TGTGCCAGCAGCGCAGGGACTAGCGGGATCCAAGAGACCCAGTACTTC
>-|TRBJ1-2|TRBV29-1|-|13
CSVEVIGLFGYTF
TGCAGCGTTGAAGTGATAGGACTCTTTGGCTACACCTTC
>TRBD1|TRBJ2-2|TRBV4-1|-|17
CASSQDSRQGLTGELFF
TGCGCCAGCAGCCAAGATTCTCGACAGGGTTTGACCGGGGAGCTGTTTTTT
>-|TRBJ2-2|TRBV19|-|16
CASSIVPGVHTGELFF
TGTGCCAGTAGTATAGTCCCCGGGGTCCACACCGGGGAGCTGTTTTTT
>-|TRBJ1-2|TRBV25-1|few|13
CASSEFTRDGYTF
TGTGCCAGCAGTGAATTCACGAGAGATGGCTACACCTTC
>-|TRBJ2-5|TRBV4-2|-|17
CASSQPGGGKYQETQYF
TGTGCCAGCAGCCAACCCGGAGGGGGGAAGTACCAAGAGACCCAGTACTTC
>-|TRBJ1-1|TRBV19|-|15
CASSIGGGWNTEAFF
TGTGCCAGTAGTATAGGTGGGGGCTGGAACACTGAAGCTTTCTTT
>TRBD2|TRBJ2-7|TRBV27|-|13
CATRAGAGHEQYF
TGTGCCACCAGAGCGGGAGCGGGCCACGAGCAGTACTTC
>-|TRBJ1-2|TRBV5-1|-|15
CASSLGRGQNYGYTF
TGCGCCAGCAGCTTGGGCAGAGGACAGAACTATGGCTACACCTTC
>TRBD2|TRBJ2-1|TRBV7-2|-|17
CASLGGTSGRGYNEQFF
TGTGCCAGCCTCGGGGGGACTAGCGGGAGGGGATACAATGAGCAGTTCTTC
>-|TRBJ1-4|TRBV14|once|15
CASSQRGGYNEKLFF
TGTGCCAGCAGCCAAAGAGGAGGGTATAATGAAAAACTGTTTTTT